This TCR beta chain stems from a study of CD8+ T cells in alopecia areata. For the study at large: Patients remained on tofacitinib for 6 to 18 months and then went 6 months without it.

Findings and caveats of the study: Sequences from scalp samples also cover resident alphabeta T cells of normal skin. It was lesional scalp, especially alopecia totalis/universalis, that showed higher clonality than normal scalp.

Treatment: oral pan-JAK inhibitor, 5-10 mg twice daily. J gave up 2 bases and V 0 bases, and 4 bases lay outside the gene matches. This CDR3 contains 16 residues. CDR1 MGHRA and CDR2 YSYEKL come from the germline V gene. Regarding this clone: Its target is unknown.

Reverse transcribed after extraction, RNA yielded cDNA as the sequencing template. Only in-frame clones appear in the TCRdb table, and some are missing; sequencing was by immunoSEQ multiplex PCR. This table holds about 140,000 clones, approximately 90% found once. This chain links TRBV4-1 with TRBJ2-1, with TRBD2 matching over 7 bases. The sequencing here drew on CD8+ T cells sorted from blood, taken at week 4, from a patient treated with tofacitinib. The clonotype originates from a human donor with alopecia areata. The CDR3 loop reads CASSQDPSGAYNEQFF. The CDR3 DNA is TGCGCCAGCAGCCAAGATCCTAGCGGAGCCTACAATGAGCAGTTCTTC.